Below, one TCR beta chain is given with its context. The CDR3 totals 16 residues. Germline trimming cut 5 bases from V and 6 bases from J; bases unmatched to any gene: 12. Germline lookup yields CDR1 LNHDA and CDR2 SQIVND (reference sequence). The data stem from a study of blood T cell repertoires in COVID-19. Overall study: Samples of COVID-19 (acute and convalescent) were obtained from the United States, Italy and Spain.

Study processing details: Cell counts per sample came from amplifying reference gene primers. TCRdb's copy holds only in-frame clones and misses some; the assay was immunoSEQ multiplex PCR. From that table come the V and J calls and clone size; the DNA was used to work out D and trimming. The data contain under 250,000 clones, roughly 88% of them singletons. Sequencing used PBMCs or T cells enriched from blood (not recorded which). The origin of this receptor is a woman in her thirties or forties who had been exposed to COVID-19. V and J are TRBV19 and TRBJ1-1; 10 bases match TRBD1. CDR3 coding DNA: TGTGCCAGTAGTGCGGACAGGGGGGCGGGTCGGGCTGAAGCTTTCTTT. This encodes CASSADRGAGRAEAFF.